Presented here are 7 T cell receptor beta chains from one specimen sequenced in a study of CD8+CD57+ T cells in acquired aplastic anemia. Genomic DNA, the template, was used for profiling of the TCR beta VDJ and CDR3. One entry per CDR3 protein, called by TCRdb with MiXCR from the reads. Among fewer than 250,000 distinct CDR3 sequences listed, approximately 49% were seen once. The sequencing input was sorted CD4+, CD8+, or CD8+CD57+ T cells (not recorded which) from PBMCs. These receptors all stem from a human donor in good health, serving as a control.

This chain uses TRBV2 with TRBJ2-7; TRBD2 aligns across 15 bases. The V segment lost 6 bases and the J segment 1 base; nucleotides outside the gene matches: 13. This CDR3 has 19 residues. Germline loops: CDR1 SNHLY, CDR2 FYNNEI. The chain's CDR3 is CASSPGLAGGPDFSYEQYF. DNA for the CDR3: TGTGCCAGCAGCCCAGGACTAGCGGGGGGGCCCGATTTTTCCTACGAGCAGTACTTC.

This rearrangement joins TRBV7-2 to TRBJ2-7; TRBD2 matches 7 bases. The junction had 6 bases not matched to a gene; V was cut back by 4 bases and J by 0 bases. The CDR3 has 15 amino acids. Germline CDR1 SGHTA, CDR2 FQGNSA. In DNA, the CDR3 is TGTGCCAGCAGCTCGGGGGGTACAAGCTCCTACGAGCAGTACTTC. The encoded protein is CASSSGGTSSYEQYF. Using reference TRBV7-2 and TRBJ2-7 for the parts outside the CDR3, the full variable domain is GAGVSQSPSNKVTEKGKDVELRCDPISGHTALYWYRQSLGQGLEFLIYFQGNSAPDKSGLPSDRFSAERTGGSVSTLTIQRTQQEDSAVYLCASSSGGTSSYEQYFGPGTRLTVT.

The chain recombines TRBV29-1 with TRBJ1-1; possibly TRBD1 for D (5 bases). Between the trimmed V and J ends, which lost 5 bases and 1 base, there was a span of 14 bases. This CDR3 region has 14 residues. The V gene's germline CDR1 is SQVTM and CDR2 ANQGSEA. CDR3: CSVRDSRSNTEAFF. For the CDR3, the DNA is TGCAGCGTTCGCGACAGTAGGTCGAACACTGAAGCTTTCTTT.

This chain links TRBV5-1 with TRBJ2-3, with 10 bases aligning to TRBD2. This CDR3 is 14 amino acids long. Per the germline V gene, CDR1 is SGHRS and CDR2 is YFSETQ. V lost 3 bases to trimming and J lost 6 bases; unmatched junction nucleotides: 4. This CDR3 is CASSSSGGGDTQYF. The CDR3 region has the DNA TGCGCCAGCAGCTCTAGCGGGGGCGGGGATACGCAGTATTTT.

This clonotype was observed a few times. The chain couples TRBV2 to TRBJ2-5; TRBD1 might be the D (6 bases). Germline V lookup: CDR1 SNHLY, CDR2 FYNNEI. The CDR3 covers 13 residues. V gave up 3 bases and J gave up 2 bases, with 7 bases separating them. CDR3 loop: CASSEDSQETQYF. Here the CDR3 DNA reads TGTGCCAGCAGTGAGGACAGTCAAGAGACCCAGTACTTC. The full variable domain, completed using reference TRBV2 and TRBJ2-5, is EPEVTQTPSHQVTQMGQEVILRCVPISNHLYFYWYRQILGQKVEFLVSFYNNEISEKSEIFDDQFSVERPDGSNFTLKIRSTKLEDSAMYFCASSEDSQETQYFGPGTRLLVL.

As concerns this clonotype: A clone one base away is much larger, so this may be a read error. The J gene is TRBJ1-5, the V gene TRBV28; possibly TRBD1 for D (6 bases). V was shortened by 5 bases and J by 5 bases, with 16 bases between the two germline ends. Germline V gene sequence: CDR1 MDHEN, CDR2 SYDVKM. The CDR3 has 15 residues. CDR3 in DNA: TGTGCCAGCAGTCCAACCGGGACACTCTATCAGCCCCAGCATTTT. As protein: CASSPTGTLYQPQHF.

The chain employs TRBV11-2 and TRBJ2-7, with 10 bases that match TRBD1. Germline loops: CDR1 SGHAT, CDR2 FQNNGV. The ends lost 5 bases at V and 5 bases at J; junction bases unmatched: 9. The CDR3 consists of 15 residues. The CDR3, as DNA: TGTGCCAGCAGCATGAGGACAGGGGGGGTCCACGAGCAGTACTTC. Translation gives CASSMRTGGVHEQYF.